This entry concerns a single T cell receptor (beta chain). The antigen remains undetermined. Samples underwent the assay at deep level. Sequencing was performed with immunoSEQ multiplex PCR; in TCRdb, only in-frame clones are kept and a portion is missing. Altogether 1.6 million or so clones are present, just under 99% being singletons, with the ten largest covering around 0.33%. The data originate from a study of shared clonotypes between healthy human individuals. On the study more broadly: Ranging from 18 to 49 in age, donors were a couple of women and a few men.

General study results and limits: There were few donors, and this limited the genetic and exposure-history diversity represented. Naive CD4 clonotypes overlapped across a handful of donors at roughly 5.1%.

The CDR3 is 17 residues long. Germline V gene data show CDR1 as MNHEY and CDR2 as SMNVEV (reference sequence). V lost 1 base, J lost 7 bases, and 17 bases lay in between. Sequencing was performed on naive CD4+ T cells sorted from blood. Subset in this sample: CD45RA+ positively selected. The clonotype was recovered from a man aged 25 to 40 in good health. The genes are TRBV27 and TRBJ1-6; D might be TRBD1 (6 bases). The CDR3 nucleotides are TGTGCCAGCAGTTTATGGCCCCCGGGGGCGAGGAATTCACCCCTCCACTTT. Translated: CASSLWPPGARNSPLHF.